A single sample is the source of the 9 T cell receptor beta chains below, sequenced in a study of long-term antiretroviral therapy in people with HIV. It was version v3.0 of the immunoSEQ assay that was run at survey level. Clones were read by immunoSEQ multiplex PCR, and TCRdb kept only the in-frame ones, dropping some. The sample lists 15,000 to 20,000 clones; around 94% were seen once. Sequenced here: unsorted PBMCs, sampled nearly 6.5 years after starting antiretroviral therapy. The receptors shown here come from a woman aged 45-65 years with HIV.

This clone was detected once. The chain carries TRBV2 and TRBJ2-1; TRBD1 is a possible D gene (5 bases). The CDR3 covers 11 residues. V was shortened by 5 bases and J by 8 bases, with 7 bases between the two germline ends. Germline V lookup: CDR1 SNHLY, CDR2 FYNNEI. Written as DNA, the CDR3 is TGTGCCAGCAGTTTAGGGGATGAGCAGTTCTTC. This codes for CASSLGDEQFF.

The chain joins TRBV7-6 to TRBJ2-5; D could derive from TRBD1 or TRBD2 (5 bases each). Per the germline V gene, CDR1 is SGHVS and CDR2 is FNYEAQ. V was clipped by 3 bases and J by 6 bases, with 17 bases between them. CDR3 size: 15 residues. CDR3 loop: CASSLNRDGIQTQYF. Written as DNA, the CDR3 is TGTGCCAGCAGCTTGAACCGGGACGGTATCCAGACCCAGTACTTC. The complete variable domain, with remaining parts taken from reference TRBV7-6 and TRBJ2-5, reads GAGVSQSPRYKVTKRGQDVALRCDPISGHVSLYWYRQALGQGPEFLTYFNYEAQQDKSGLPNDRFSAERPEGSISTLTIQRTEQRDSAMYRCASSLNRDGIQTQYFGPGTRLLVL.

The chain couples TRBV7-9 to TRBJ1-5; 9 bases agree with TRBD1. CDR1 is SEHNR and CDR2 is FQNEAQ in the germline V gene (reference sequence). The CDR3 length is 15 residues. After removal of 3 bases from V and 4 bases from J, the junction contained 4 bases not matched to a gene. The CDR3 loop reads CASSLEGQGNQPQHF. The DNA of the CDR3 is TGTGCCAGCAGCTTGGAGGGACAGGGAAATCAGCCCCAGCATTTT.

CDR3 residues: CASSLAARSYEQYF. CDR3 in DNA: TGTGCCAGCAGCTTGGCGGCCAGGTCCTACGAGCAGTACTTC. The V call is TRBV5-6, the J call TRBJ2-7; no reliable D call. Trimming pared 0 bases from V and 1 base from J, leaving 8 bases between. The V gene's germline CDR1 is SGHDT and CDR2 YYEEEE. This CDR3 has 14 amino acids.

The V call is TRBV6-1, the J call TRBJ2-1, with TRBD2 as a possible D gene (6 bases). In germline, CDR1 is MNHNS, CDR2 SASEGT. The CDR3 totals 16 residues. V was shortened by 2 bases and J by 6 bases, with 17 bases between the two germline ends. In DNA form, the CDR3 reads TGTGCCAGCAGTGAATGGGGGGTATCGACAGTCAATGAGCAGTTCTTC. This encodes CASSEWGVSTVNEQFF.

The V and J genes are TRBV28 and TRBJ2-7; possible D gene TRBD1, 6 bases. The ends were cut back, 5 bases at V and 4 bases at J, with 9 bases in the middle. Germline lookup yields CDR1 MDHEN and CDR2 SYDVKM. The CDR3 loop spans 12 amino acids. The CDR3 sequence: CASSQQGYEQYF. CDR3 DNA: TGTGCCAGCAGTCAACAGGGTTACGAGCAGTACTTC. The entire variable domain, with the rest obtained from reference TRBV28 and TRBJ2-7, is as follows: DVKVTQSSRYLVKRTGEKVFLECVQDMDHENMFWYRQDPGLGLRLIYFSYDVKMKEKGDIPEGYSVSREKKERFSLILESASTNQTSMYLCASSQQGYEQYFGPGTRLTVT.

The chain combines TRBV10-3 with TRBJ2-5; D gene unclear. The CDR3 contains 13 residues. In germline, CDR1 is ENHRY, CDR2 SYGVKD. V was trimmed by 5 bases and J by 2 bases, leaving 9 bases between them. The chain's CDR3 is CAISFDGQETQYF. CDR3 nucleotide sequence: TGTGCCATCAGTTTCGACGGGCAAGAGACCCAGTACTTC.

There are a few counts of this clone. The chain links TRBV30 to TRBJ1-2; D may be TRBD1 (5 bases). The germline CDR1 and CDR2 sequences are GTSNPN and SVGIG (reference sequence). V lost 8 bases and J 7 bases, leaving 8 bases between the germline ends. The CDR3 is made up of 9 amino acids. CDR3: CAMGPGYTF. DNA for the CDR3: TGTGCCATGGGACCTGGCTACACCTTC. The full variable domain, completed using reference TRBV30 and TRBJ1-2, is SQTIHQWPATLVQPVGSPLSLECTVEGTSNPNLYWYRQAAGRGLQLLFYSVGIGQISSEVPQNLSASRPQDRQFILSSKKLLLSDSGFYLCAMGPGYTFGSGTRLTVV.

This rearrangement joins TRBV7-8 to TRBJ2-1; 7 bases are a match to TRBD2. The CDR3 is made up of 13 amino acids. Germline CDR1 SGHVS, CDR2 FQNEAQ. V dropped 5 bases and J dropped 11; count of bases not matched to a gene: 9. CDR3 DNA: TGTGCCAGCAGCGCAAACCTCAGCGGGAAGCAGTTCTTC. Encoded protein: CASSANLSGKQFF.